This T cell receptor (beta chain) was sequenced during a study of blood T cell repertoires in COVID-19. Germline V lookup: CDR1 SGDLS, CDR2 YYNGEE. This CDR3 has 15 residues. V was clipped by 0 bases and J by 1 base, with 10 bases between them. Libraries were prepared by immunoSEQ multiplex PCR; TCRdb keeps only in-frame clonotypes and omits some of them. Of approximately 190,000 clones listed, around 84% were seen once; the top ten hold 15% to 20%. V is TRBV9 and J is TRBJ1-1; D ambiguous. The sequenced material came from peripheral blood. This sequence originates from a human donor in a cohort sampled during active COVID-19. The CDR3 region is CASSVESLGNTEAFF. Written as DNA, the CDR3 is TGTGCCAGCAGCGTAGAGTCCCTAGGGAACACTGAAGCTTTCTTT.